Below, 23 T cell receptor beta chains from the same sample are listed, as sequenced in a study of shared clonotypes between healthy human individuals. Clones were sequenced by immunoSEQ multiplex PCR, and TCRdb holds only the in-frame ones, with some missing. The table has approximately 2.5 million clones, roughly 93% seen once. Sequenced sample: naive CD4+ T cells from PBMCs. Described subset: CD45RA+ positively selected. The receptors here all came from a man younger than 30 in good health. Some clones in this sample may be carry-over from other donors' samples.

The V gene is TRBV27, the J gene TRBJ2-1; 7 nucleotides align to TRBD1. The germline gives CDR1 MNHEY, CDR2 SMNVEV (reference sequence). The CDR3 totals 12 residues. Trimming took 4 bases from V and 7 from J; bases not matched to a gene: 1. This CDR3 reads CASSWDSNEQFF. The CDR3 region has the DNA TGTGCCAGCAGTTGGGACAGTAATGAGCAGTTCTTC.

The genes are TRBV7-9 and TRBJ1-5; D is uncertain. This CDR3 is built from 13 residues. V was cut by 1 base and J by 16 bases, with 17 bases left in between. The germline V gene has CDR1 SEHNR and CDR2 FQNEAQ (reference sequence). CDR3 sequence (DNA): TGTGCCAGCAGCTTAGTGTTCGGAGAGGTTATTCATTTT. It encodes CASSLVFGEVIHF.

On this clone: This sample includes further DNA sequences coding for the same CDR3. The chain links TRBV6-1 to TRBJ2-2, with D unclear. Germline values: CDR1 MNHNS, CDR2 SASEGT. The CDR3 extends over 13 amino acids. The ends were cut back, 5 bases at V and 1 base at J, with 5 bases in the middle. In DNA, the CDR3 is TGTGCCAGCAGTCCCCTGAACACCGGGGAGCTGTTTTTT. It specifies CASSPLNTGELFF.

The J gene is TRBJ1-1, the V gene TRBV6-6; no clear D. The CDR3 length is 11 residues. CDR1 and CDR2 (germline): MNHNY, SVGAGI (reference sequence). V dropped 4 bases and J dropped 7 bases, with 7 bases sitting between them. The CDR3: CASSLGNEAFF. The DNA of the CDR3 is TGTGCCAGCAGTTTGGGGAATGAAGCTTTCTTT.

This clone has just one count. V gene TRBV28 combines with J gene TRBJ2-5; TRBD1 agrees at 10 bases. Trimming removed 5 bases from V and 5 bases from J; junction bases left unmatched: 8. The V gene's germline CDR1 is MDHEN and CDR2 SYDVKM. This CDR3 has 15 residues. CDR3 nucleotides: TGTGCCAGCAGTCTACGACAGGGGGCTTGGGAGACCCAGTACTTC. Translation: CASSLRQGAWETQYF.

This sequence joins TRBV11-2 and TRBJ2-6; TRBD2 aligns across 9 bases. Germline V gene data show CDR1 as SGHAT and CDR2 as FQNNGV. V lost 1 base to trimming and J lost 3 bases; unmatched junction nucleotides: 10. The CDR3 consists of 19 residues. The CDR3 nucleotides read TGTGCCAGCAGCTTAGGGCTCCTAGCGGGGTTGGGTGGGGCCAACGTCCTGACTTTC. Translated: CASSLGLLAGLGGANVLTF.

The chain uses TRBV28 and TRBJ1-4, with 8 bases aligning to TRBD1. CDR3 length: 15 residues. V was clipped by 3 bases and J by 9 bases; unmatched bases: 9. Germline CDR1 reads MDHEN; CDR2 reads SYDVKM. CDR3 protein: CASSFLQGASQKLFF. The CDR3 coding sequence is TGTGCCAGCAGTTTTCTGCAGGGGGCAAGTCAAAAACTGTTTTTT.

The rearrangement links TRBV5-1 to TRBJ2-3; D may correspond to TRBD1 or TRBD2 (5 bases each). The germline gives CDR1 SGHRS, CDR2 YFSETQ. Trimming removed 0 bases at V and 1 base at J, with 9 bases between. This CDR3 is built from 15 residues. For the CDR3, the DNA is TGCGCCAGCAGCTTGGGGGACCACCGCACAGATACGCAGTATTTT. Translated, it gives CASSLGDHRTDTQYF.

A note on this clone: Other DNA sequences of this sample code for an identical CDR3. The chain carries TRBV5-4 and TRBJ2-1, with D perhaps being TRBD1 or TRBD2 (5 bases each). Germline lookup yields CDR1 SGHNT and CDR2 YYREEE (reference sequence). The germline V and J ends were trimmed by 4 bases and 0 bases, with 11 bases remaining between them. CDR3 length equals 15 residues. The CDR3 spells CASSPRGSSYNEQFF. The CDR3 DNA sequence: TGTGCCAGCAGCCCCCGGGGCAGCTCCTACAATGAGCAGTTCTTC.

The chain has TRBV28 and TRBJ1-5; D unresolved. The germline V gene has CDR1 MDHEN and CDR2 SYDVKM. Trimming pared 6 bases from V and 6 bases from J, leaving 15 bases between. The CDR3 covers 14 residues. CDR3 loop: CASSRRAGSQPQHF. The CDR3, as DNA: TGTGCCAGCAGCCGAAGGGCGGGTAGTCAGCCCCAGCATTTT.

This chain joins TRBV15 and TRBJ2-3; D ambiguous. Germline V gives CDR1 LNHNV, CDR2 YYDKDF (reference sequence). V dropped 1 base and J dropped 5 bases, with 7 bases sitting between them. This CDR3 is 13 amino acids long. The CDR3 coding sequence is TGTGCCACCAGCAGAGTCATGATAGATACGCAGTATTTT. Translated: CATSRVMIDTQYF.

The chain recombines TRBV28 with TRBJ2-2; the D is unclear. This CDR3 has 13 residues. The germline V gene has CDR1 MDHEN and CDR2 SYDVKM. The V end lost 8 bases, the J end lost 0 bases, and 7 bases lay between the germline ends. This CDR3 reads CASQEANTGELFF. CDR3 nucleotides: TGTGCCAGCCAGGAAGCGAACACCGGGGAGCTGTTTTTT.

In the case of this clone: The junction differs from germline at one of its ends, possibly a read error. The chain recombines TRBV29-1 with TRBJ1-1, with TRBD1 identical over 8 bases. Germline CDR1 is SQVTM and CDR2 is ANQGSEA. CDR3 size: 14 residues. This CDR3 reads CSVLQGVMKTEAFF. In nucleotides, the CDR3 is TGCAGCGTATTACAGGGGGTGATGAAGACTGAAGCTTTCTTT.

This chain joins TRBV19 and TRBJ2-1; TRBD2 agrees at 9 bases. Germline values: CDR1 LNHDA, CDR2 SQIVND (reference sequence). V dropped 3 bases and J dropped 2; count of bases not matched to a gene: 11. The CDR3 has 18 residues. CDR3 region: CASSMTSGPQATYNEQFF. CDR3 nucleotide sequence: TGTGCCAGTAGTATGACTAGCGGACCTCAAGCTACCTACAATGAGCAGTTCTTC.

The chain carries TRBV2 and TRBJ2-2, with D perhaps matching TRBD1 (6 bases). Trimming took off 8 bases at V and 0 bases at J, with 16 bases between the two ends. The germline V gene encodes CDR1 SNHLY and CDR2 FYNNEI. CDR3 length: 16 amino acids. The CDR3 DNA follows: TGTGCCAGCGCCATGGACAGCCCCGCGAACACCGGGGAGCTGTTTTTT. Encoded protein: CASAMDSPANTGELFF. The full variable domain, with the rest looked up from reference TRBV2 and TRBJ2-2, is EPEVTQTPSHQVTQMGQEVILRCVPISNHLYFYWYRQILGQKVEFLVSFYNNEISEKSEIFDDQFSVERPDGSNFTLKIRSTKLEDSAMYFCASAMDSPANTGELFFGEGSRLTVL.

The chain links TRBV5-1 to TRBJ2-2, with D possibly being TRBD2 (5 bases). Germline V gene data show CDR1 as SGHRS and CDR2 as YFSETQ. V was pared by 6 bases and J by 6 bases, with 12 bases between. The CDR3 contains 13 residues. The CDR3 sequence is CASTLLVPGELFF. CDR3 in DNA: TGCGCCAGCACCCTACTAGTCCCCGGGGAGCTGTTTTTT. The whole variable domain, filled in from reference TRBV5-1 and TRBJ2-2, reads KAGVTQTPRYLIKTRGQQVTLSCSPISGHRSVSWYQQTPGQGLQFLFEYFSETQRNKGNFPGRFSGRQFSNSRSEMNVSTLELGDSALYLCASTLLVPGELFFGEGSRLTVL.

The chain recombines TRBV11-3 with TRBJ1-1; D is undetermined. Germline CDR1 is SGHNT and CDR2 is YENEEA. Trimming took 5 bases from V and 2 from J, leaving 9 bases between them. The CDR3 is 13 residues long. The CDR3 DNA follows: TGTGCCAGCAGCCGTCTGGGTAACACTGAAGCTTTCTTT. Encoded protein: CASSRLGNTEAFF.

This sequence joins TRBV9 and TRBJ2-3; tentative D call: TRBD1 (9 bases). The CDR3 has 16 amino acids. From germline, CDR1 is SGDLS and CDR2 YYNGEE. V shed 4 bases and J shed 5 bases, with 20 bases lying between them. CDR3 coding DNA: TGTGCCAGCAGCCCCCGGGGGGGACAGGGCAAAGATACGCAGTATTTT. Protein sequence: CASSPRGGQGKDTQYF.

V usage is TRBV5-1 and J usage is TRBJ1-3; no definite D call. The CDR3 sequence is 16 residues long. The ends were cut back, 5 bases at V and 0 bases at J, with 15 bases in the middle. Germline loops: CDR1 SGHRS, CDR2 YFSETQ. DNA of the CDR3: TGCGCCAGCAGTTCTAAGGACTTTTCCTCTGGAAACACCATATATTTT. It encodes CASSSKDFSSGNTIYF.

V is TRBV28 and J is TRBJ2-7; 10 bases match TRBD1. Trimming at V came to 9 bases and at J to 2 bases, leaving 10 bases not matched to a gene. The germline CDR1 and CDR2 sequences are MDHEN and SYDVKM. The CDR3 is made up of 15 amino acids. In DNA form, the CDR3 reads TGTGCCAGTAGCCGGGACAGGGGACCCCCCTACGAGCAGTACTTC. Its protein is CASSRDRGPPYEQYF.

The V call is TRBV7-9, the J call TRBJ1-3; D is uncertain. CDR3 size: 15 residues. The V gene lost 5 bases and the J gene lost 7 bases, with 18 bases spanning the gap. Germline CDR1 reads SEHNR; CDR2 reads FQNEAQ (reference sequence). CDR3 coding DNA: TGTGCCAGCAGCCCCGGTGGGAGCGTATGGAACACCATATATTTT. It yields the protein CASSPGGSVWNTIYF.

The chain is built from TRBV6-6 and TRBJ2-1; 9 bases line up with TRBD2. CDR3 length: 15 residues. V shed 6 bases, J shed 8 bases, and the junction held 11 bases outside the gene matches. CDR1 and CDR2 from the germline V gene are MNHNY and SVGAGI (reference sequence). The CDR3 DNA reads TGTGCCAGCAGCCCCACGCGTAGCGGGAGCGATGAGCAGTTCTTC. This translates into CASSPTRSGSDEQFF.

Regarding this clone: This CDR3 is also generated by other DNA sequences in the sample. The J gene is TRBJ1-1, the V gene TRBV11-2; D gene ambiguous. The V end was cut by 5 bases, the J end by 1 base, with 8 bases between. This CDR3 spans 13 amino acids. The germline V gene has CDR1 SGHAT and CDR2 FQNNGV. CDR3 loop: CASSLAGNTEAFF. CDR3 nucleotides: TGTGCCAGCAGCCTGGCTGGGAACACTGAAGCTTTCTTT.